This T cell receptor (beta chain) was captured in a study of CD8 T cells in Susac syndrome. Whole-study context: When blood was drawn, the patients with Susac syndrome were therapy-naive, on corticosteroids, or on intravenous immunoglobulin alone. Findings and caveats of the study: The Susac syndrome CD4+ T cell repertoires displayed no clonal expansion.

The authors reverse transcribed about 0.5 to 1 ug RNA with random hexamers. Each CDR3 protein is one row after TCRdb ran MiXCR on the immunoSEQ multiplex PCR reads. The repertoire holds some 250,000 distinct CDR3 sequences, 90% to 96% seen once, with 0.1% in the top ten. Trimming at V came to 8 bases and at J to 5 bases, leaving 8 bases not matched to a gene. Germline V CDR1 and CDR2: MNHEY, SVGAGI. The CDR3 contains 15 residues. With regard to this clonotype: The antigen is unknown.

Sequencing targeted TCR beta in T cells from blood (CD8+ and CD4+). As judged by recently defined diagnostic criteria, patients with Susac syndrome had definite or probable disease. Sequenced input: CD4+ T cells from PBMCs. The TCR was taken from a human donor with Susac syndrome. The chain is built from TRBV6-5 and TRBJ2-1, with 11 bases fitting TRBD2. In nucleotides, the CDR3 is TGTGCCAGCGGCTTTGGGACTAGCGGAAACAATGAGCAGTTCTTC. Protein sequence: CASGFGTSGNNEQFF.